The sequence of this T cell receptor beta chain was determined in a study of cytomegalovirus exposure and HLA in healthy donors. Study-wide points: The TCR clusters that emerged in the first cohort tended, a later analysis found, to co-occur in the roughly 120 validation repertoires. Rarity characterized most TCR sequences, yet some public TCRs appeared in many donors. The study designated fewer than 200 TCR beta chains cytomegalovirus-associated.

Concerning this clone: Its antigen is not known.

While the first cohort had 600 to 750 subjects, the donors belonged to the separate validation cohort of roughly 120 subjects. Assay used: immunoSEQ multiplex PCR; TCRdb lists only in-frame clones, some missing. Here the sample spans roughly 130,000 clones, about 88% being singletons. The CDR3 totals 14 residues. V lost 2 bases, J lost 5 bases, and 12 bases lay in between. Germline assignment: CDR1 MNHNY and CDR2 SVGAGI (reference sequence). The chain combines TRBV6-6 with TRBJ1-2; D might be TRBD1 (5 bases). This receptor was obtained from a woman aged 18-29 years in good health and CMV-seropositive. The sequenced material came from PBMCs. The CDR3 loop is CASSYAGEGYGYTF. In nucleotides, the CDR3 is TGTGCCAGCAGTTACGCGGGGGAAGGGTATGGCTACACCTTC.